These 21 T cell receptor beta chains came from one sample sequenced in a study of blood T cell repertoires in COVID-19. Only in-frame clones appear in the TCRdb table, and some are missing; sequencing was by immunoSEQ multiplex PCR. Of some 180,000 clones detected, approximately 86% appear once; the ten largest clones hold roughly 2.5%. The sample consisted of peripheral blood. These receptors came from a woman of 80 years or more with COVID-19, enrolled during active disease.

The genes are TRBV15 and TRBJ1-2; a possible D gene is TRBD1 (6 bases). This CDR3 spans 17 amino acids. Per the germline V gene, CDR1 is LNHNV and CDR2 is YYDKDF (reference sequence). V was cut by 2 bases and J by 4 bases, with 20 bases left in between. CDR3 protein: CATSRKPTGSGSYGYTF. DNA of the CDR3: TGTGCCACCAGCAGAAAACCTACAGGGAGTGGAAGCTATGGCTACACCTTC. Drawing the rest from reference TRBV15 and TRBJ1-2, the complete variable domain is DAMVIQNPRYQVTQFGKPVTLSCSQTLNHNVMYWYQQKSSQAPKLLFHYYDKDFNNEADTPDNFQSRRPNTSFCFLDIRSPGLGDTAMYLCATSRKPTGSGSYGYTFGSGTRLTVV.

This clone was seen just once. This sequence joins TRBV28 and TRBJ2-3; no clear D gene. The CDR3 length is 12 residues. V gave up 7 bases and J gave up 2 bases, with 7 bases separating them. In germline, CDR1 is MDHEN, CDR2 SYDVKM. The CDR3 DNA follows: TGTGCCAGCATGCGAGCCACAGATACGCAGTATTTT. This gives the protein CASMRATDTQYF.

This chain joins TRBV20-1 and TRBJ1-1, with 7 bases lining up with TRBD1. Germline-derived CDR1 and CDR2 are DFQATT and SNEGSKA (reference sequence). J lost 0 bases, V lost 3 bases, and 10 bases had no gene match. The CDR3 has 16 amino acids. CDR3 in amino acids: CSASGTAWGMNTEAFF. CDR3 bases: TGCAGTGCTAGTGGGACAGCATGGGGAATGAACACTGAAGCTTTCTTT.

The chain links TRBV9 to TRBJ1-3; weak D call: TRBD1 (6 bases). The CDR3 consists of 15 residues. The germline CDR1 and CDR2 sequences are SGDLS and YYNGEE. The ends were cut back, 4 bases at V and 2 bases at J, with 13 bases in the middle. The CDR3, as DNA: TGTGCCAGCAGCCTTTTGGGGGCGACTGGAAACACCATATATTTT. Amino acid sequence: CASSLLGATGNTIYF.

This clone was observed once. J is TRBJ1-1 and V is TRBV9, with D uncertain. Germline CDR1 is SGDLS and CDR2 is YYNGEE. The CDR3 loop spans 14 amino acids. V lost 1 base to trimming and J lost 3 bases, with 10 bases between them. CDR3 DNA: TGTGCCAGCAGCGTAAGCCCTACAGACACTGAAGCTTTCTTT. It translates to CASSVSPTDTEAFF.

The chain employs TRBV5-6 and TRBJ1-1; D ambiguous. Trimming took 0 bases from V and 4 from J, leaving 10 bases between them. The CDR3 loop spans 14 amino acids. In germline, CDR1 is SGHDT, CDR2 YYEEEE. The CDR3 bases are TGTGCCAGCAGCTTGGTAGTTGCGGGCACTGAAGCTTTCTTT. Translation: CASSLVVAGTEAFF. The variable domain in full, completed from reference TRBV5-6 and TRBJ1-1, reads DAGVTQSPTHLIKTRGQQVTLRCSPKSGHDTVSWYQQALGQGPQFIFQYYEEEERQRGNFPDRFSGHQFPNYSSELNVNALLLGDSALYLCASSLVVAGTEAFFGQGTRLTVV.

V gene TRBV6-5 combines with J gene TRBJ1-5; possible D gene TRBD1, 5 bases. The CDR3 is 12 amino acids. Germline V gives CDR1 MNHEY, CDR2 SVGAGI. Between the trimmed V and J ends, which lost 7 bases and 2 bases, there was a span of 6 bases. The CDR3 here is CASKQGNQPQHF. DNA for the CDR3: TGTGCCAGCAAACAGGGCAATCAGCCCCAGCATTTT.

The genes are TRBV18 and TRBJ1-4; D not certain. The germline V gene has CDR1 KGHSH and CDR2 LQKENI. CDR3 length: 16 residues. V was shortened by 6 bases and J by 0 bases, with 14 bases between the two germline ends. The DNA of the CDR3 is TGTGCCAGCTCTCCTACGGGTGGCGCAACTAATGAAAAACTGTTTTTT. It encodes CASSPTGGATNEKLFF.

The gene calls are TRBV9 and TRBJ2-7, with no clear D. In germline, CDR1 is SGDLS, CDR2 YYNGEE. V was shortened by 5 bases and J by 5 bases, with 11 bases between the two germline ends. The CDR3 has 12 amino acids. The CDR3 DNA sequence: TGTGCCAGCAGAGCCCGACAAAACGAGCAGTACTTC. It codes for CASRARQNEQYF.

This chain links TRBV9 with TRBJ2-5, with 10 bases lining up with TRBD2. The CDR3 runs to 16 residues. Germline-derived CDR1 and CDR2 are SGDLS and YYNGEE. V dropped 0 bases and J dropped 5; count of bases not matched to a gene: 7. CDR3 residues: CASSVDASGRGETQYF. The CDR3 DNA sequence: TGTGCCAGCAGCGTAGATGCTAGCGGGAGAGGTGAGACCCAGTACTTC.

The V call is TRBV14, the J call TRBJ2-1; 9 bases match TRBD2. The V and J ends lost 4 bases and 9 bases, in that order; junction bases with no gene match: 10. Germline V lookup: CDR1 SGHDN, CDR2 FVKESK. CDR3 length: 15 residues. The DNA of the CDR3 is TGTGCCAGCAGCCTTAATAGCGGGAGTTCCAGTGAGCAGTTCTTC. The encoded protein is CASSLNSGSSSEQFF.

This clone showed up just a few times. The rearrangement uses TRBV3-1 (or the pseudogene TRBV3-2) and TRBJ1-1; D is undetermined. The CDR3 spans 15 residues. Germline loops: CDR1 LGHDT, CDR2 YNNKEL (reference sequence). Trimming left V 1 base short and J 1 base short, with 10 bases between. Written as DNA, the CDR3 is TGTGCCAGCAGCCAAGCGAGTATCCCGAACACTGAAGCTTTCTTT. Encoded protein: CASSQASIPNTEAFF.

CDR3 sequence: CASSPPGLGTNEQFF. The CDR3 DNA sequence: TGTGCCAGCAGCCCACCGGGACTAGGGACGAATGAGCAGTTCTTC. This chain uses TRBV4-2 with TRBJ2-1, with 8 bases lining up with TRBD2. Germline assignment: CDR1 LGHNA and CDR2 YNFKEQ. This CDR3 contains 15 residues. V gave up 4 bases and J gave up 7 bases; unmatched junction bases: 9.

The chain combines TRBV4-2 with TRBJ2-1, with 11 bases identical to TRBD1. Germline V gene data show CDR1 as LGHNA and CDR2 as YNFKEQ. V trimming: 3 bases; J trimming: 7 bases; junction bases outside the gene matches: 8. The CDR3 sequence is 16 residues long. The CDR3 DNA is TGTGCCAGCAGCCAGGAACCGGGACAGGGGGGTAATGAGCAGTTCTTC. It is translated as CASSQEPGQGGNEQFF.

This clone has more than one count but fewer than ten. The chain is built from TRBV6-5 and TRBJ1-5; TRBD1 is a possible D gene (6 bases). V lost 6 bases, J lost 0 bases, and 12 bases lay in between. This CDR3 spans 15 amino acids. Per germline, CDR1 MNHEY and CDR2 SVGAGI. The CDR3 reads CASRNRAYSNQPQHF. CDR3 nucleotide sequence: TGTGCCAGCAGAAACAGGGCTTATAGCAATCAGCCCCAGCATTTT.

V gene TRBV6-5 combines with J gene TRBJ1-6; 8 bases map to TRBD1. The CDR3 spans 14 residues. CDR1 is MNHEY and CDR2 is SVGAGI in the germline V gene. V lost 6 bases and J lost 11; bases outside the gene matches: 9. The DNA for the CDR3 is TGTGCCAGCAGCGGACAGGGTAGTGGGGCACCCCTCCACTTT. It specifies CASSGQGSGAPLHF.

There are a few counts of this clone. The rearrangement joins TRBV6-2 or TRBV6-3 to TRBJ2-7; D may be TRBD2 (6 bases). There are 15 residues in the CDR3. V was pared by 5 bases and J by 6 bases, with 20 bases between. CDR1 and CDR2 (germline): MNHEY, SVGEGT. In nucleotides, the CDR3 is TGTGCCAGCAGTGCCGCGTTAAGCCGGAGGGCCGAGCAGTACTTC. Encoded protein: CASSAALSRRAEQYF.

The V call is TRBV7-9, the J call TRBJ1-5; maybe TRBD1 (5 bases). Looked up from germline, CDR1 is SEHNR and CDR2 is FQNEAQ (reference sequence). Trimming left V 5 bases short and J 4 bases short, with 15 bases between. CDR3 size: 15 residues. CDR3 DNA sequence: TGTGCCAGCAGCAGCGGGACGGAACTTAATCAGCCCCAGCATTTT. Translation: CASSSGTELNQPQHF.

The CDR3 nucleotides are TGCAGCGGGAACGGGGGTAGCTCCTACAATGAGCAGTTCTTC. Its translation: CSGNGGSSYNEQFF. The rearrangement links TRBV29-1 to TRBJ2-1; tentative D call: TRBD2 (6 bases). The length of the CDR3 is 14 residues. Per the germline V gene, CDR1 is SQVTM and CDR2 is ANQGSEA. The V gene lost 7 bases and the J gene lost 0 bases, with 13 bases spanning the gap.

The CDR3: CASRSAGDTQYF. The CDR3 DNA is TGTGCCAGCAGGTCTGCCGGGGATACGCAGTATTTT. This chain connects TRBV6-5 to TRBJ2-3, with unresolved D. This CDR3 region has 12 residues. Trimming shortened V by 6 bases and J by 6 bases, and 10 bases separated the two germline ends. Per germline, CDR1 MNHEY and CDR2 SVGAGI.

The chain uses TRBV2 and TRBJ2-7, with a weak D call TRBD2 (5 bases). Germline V lookup: CDR1 SNHLY, CDR2 FYNNEI. With 0 bases removed from V and 5 bases from J, the gap between germline ends came to 23 bases. The CDR3 loop spans 18 amino acids. The CDR3 region has the DNA TGTGCCAGCAGTGAAGCAAGGTTTCGGACTCACCCCCTAGACGAGCAGTACTTC. It specifies CASSEARFRTHPLDEQYF.